Each of the 13 T cell receptor beta chains below was sequenced from the same sample in a study of T cells after posttransplantation cyclophosphamide. Methotrexate plus calcineurin inhibitor accompanied controls' myeloablative marrow transplants; sampling was 1 year later. Data came from immunoSEQ multiplex PCR; TCRdb stores just in-frame clones and leaves some out. The sample holds more than 15,000 clones; roughly 80% are singletons and the top ten take less than 5.5%. This specimen was PBMCs, taken less than 400 days after allogeneic stem cell transplant with calcineurin inhibitor and methotrexate. These receptors were obtained from a male patient younger than 35 who received an allogeneic stem cell transplant from a related donor, was CMV-positive, and had no GVHD. Some T cells may be graft donor cells.

V gene TRBV30 combines with J gene TRBJ2-1; D is possibly TRBD1 (5 bases). V was clipped by 5 bases and J by 2 bases, with 13 bases between them. The germline V gene has CDR1 GTSNPN and CDR2 SVGIG (reference sequence). The CDR3 contains 14 residues. CDR3 residues: CAWGRGGTYNEQFF. The CDR3, as DNA: TGTGCCTGGGGAAGGGGCGGAACCTACAATGAGCAGTTCTTC.

Judged by abundance, this clone is medium-sized. The J gene is TRBJ1-5, the V gene TRBV28, with 11 positions matching TRBD1. Trimming cost V 6 bases and J 6 bases; bases outside gene matches: 13. CDR3 size: 17 residues. Germline V gene sequence: CDR1 MDHEN, CDR2 SYDVKM. In nucleotides, the CDR3 is TGTGCCAGCAGCCCGGGACAGGGGGAGGTTTTTCGTCAGCCCCAGCATTTT. This sequence encodes CASSPGQGEVFRQPQHF.

V gene TRBV4-1 combines with J gene TRBJ2-2; 12 bases fit TRBD2. In germline, CDR1 is MGHRA, CDR2 YSYEKL. The CDR3 covers 15 residues. Losses at the gene ends were 4 bases for V and 3 bases for J; bases not matched to a gene: 0. CDR3 nucleotide sequence: TGCGCCAGCAGCCGACTAGCGGGAGACACCGGGGAGCTGTTTTTT. Translation: CASSRLAGDTGELFF.

The chain has TRBV30 and TRBJ1-2; 7 positions agree with TRBD1. The ends lost 5 bases at V and 1 base at J; junction bases unmatched: 10. Looked up from germline, CDR1 is GTSNPN and CDR2 is SVGIG (reference sequence). This CDR3 is 15 amino acids long. The CDR3 DNA reads TGTGCCTGGGGAGGTGGACAGGTCGTTAACTATGGCTACACCTTC. Protein sequence: CAWGGGQVVNYGYTF.

The CDR3 loop reads CASSSTGTLTYEQYF. CDR3 DNA sequence: TGTGCCAGCAGCTCGACAGGGACCCTTACCTACGAGCAGTACTTC. J is TRBJ2-7 and V is TRBV28, with 7 bases matching TRBD1. CDR3 length: 15 residues. V lost 6 bases, J lost 2 bases, and 10 bases stayed unmatched. The germline gives CDR1 MDHEN, CDR2 SYDVKM.

The rearrangement uses TRBV2 and TRBJ2-7; D remains ambiguous. CDR3 length equals 13 residues. V dropped 5 bases and J dropped 0 bases, with 8 bases sitting between them. Germline V gene sequence: CDR1 SNHLY, CDR2 FYNNEI. The CDR3 DNA is TGTGCCAGCAGTCTCCAGGCCTCCTACGAGCAGTACTTC. Encoded protein: CASSLQASYEQYF.

This chain links TRBV5-1 with TRBJ1-2, with a tentative D call TRBD1 (5 bases). The V end was cut by 4 bases, the J end by 2 bases, with 15 bases between. Germline V gene sequence: CDR1 SGHRS, CDR2 YFSETQ. The CDR3 sequence is 15 residues long. The CDR3 region has the DNA TGCGCCAGCAGCCCCGAATCGACAGCCAACTATGGCTACACCTTC. Protein sequence: CASSPESTANYGYTF.

The chain joins TRBV6-5 to TRBJ2-7, with D perhaps matching TRBD2 (6 bases). The CDR3 covers 15 residues. V was shortened by 0 bases and J by 4 bases, with 13 bases between the two germline ends. Germline CDR1 reads MNHEY; CDR2 reads SVGAGI. The CDR3 DNA reads as TGTGCCAGCAGTTACTCGAGCGGGCCCAGTTACGAGCAGTACTTC. This gives the protein CASSYSSGPSYEQYF.

This chain connects TRBV9 to TRBJ2-3, with 14 bases lining up with TRBD2. The CDR3 runs 17 residues. The trim removed 4 bases at V and 4 bases at J, leaving 8 bases unmatched. CDR1 is SGDLS, CDR2 YYNGEE, per germline. The CDR3 region has the DNA TGTGCCAGCAGCTCCCGACTAGCGGGAGGGTTCTCAGATACGCAGTATTTT. Translating it yields CASSSRLAGGFSDTQYF.

This chain connects TRBV27 to TRBJ2-2; 9 nucleotides align to TRBD1. This CDR3 is built from 15 residues. From germline, CDR1 is MNHEY and CDR2 SMNVEV (reference sequence). The J segment lost 7 bases and the V segment lost 6 bases, leaving 9 bases of the junction unmatched. The chain's CDR3 is CASSRGDRDSGELFF. CDR3 DNA sequence: TGTGCCAGCAGCCGCGGGGACAGGGACAGCGGGGAGCTGTTTTTT.

The rearrangement joins TRBV5-1 to TRBJ1-2, with D tentatively TRBD1 (6 bases). The V end was cut by 4 bases, the J end by 6 bases, with 10 bases between. CDR3 length: 12 residues. Germline CDR1 is SGHRS and CDR2 is YFSETQ. The CDR3 region is CASSKGDDGYTF. In DNA, the CDR3 is TGCGCCAGCAGCAAGGGGGACGATGGCTACACCTTC.

This clone appeared a single time. The rearrangement joins TRBV7-2 to TRBJ2-6, with 9 bases fitting TRBD1. Germline trimming cut 6 bases from V and 3 bases from J; bases unmatched to any gene: 12. Germline loops: CDR1 SGHTA, CDR2 FQGNSA. The CDR3 covers 18 residues. Here the CDR3 DNA reads TGTGCCAGCAGGCCGGGACAGGGCCTGGGGGGTGGGGCCAACGTCCTGACTTTC. This encodes CASRPGQGLGGGANVLTF.

The chain is built from TRBV9 and TRBJ1-2; TRBD1 matches at 7 bases. V shed 0 bases and J 8 bases; nucleotides not matched to a gene: 10. CDR1 and CDR2 (germline): SGDLS, YYNGEE. The CDR3 is 15 amino acids. CDR3 DNA: TGTGCCAGCAGCGTAGCTAGGGGGCTAGCAGACGGCTACACCTTC. Protein product: CASSVARGLADGYTF. Full variable domain (remainder filled in from reference TRBV9 and TRBJ1-2): DSGVTQTPKHLITATGQRVTLRCSPRSGDLSVYWYQQSLDQGLQFLIQYYNGEERAKGNILERFSAQQFPDLHSELNLSSLELGDSALYFCASSVARGLADGYTFGSGTRLTVV.